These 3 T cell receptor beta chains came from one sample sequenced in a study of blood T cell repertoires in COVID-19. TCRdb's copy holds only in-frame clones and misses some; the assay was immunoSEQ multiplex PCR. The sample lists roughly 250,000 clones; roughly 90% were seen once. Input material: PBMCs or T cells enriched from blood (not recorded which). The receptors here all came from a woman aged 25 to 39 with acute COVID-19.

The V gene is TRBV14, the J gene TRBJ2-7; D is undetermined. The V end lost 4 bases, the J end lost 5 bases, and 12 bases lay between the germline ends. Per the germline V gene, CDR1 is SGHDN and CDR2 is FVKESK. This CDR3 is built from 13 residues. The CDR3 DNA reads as TGTGCCAGCAGCCTCATGGTGAGAGACGAGCAGTACTTC. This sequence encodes CASSLMVRDEQYF.

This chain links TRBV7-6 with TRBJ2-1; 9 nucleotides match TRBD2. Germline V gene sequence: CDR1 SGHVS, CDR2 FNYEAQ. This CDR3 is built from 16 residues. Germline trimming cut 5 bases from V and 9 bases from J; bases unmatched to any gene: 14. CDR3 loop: CASSPASSGSKGEQFF. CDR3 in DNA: TGTGCCAGCAGCCCCGCAAGTAGCGGGAGTAAGGGTGAGCAGTTCTTC.

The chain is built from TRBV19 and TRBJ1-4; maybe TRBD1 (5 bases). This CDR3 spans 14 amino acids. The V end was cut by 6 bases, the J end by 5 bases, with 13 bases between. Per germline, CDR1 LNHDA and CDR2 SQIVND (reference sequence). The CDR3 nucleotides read TGTGCCAGTAGAGGGGTCGGGGGGAATGAAAAACTGTTTTTT. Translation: CASRGVGGNEKLFF.